This TCR beta chain was sequenced for a study of control samples from healthy donors and cancer patients. The germline V gene encodes CDR1 MGHDK and CDR2 SYGVNS. The ends were cut back, 6 bases at V and 2 bases at J, with 8 bases in the middle. This CDR3 comprises 14 residues. The method was immunoSEQ multiplex PCR; TCRdb's version includes in-frame clones alone and lacks a portion of them. The table shows around 110,000 clones, with 85% to 95% occurring only once. The chain has TRBV25-1 and TRBJ1-6; no definite D call. Material for sequencing was blood. This sequence was found in a man younger than 45 in good health. The DNA for the CDR3 is TGTGCCAGCAGGGACTCAGCCTATAATTCACCCCTCCACTTT. This gives the protein CASRDSAYNSPLHF.